Here is one T cell receptor beta chain with its context. Its antigen remains unidentified. These data are taken from a study of CD8 T cells in ankylosing spondylitis. The study's findings and limits: Previous work reported some of these motif variants in the synovial fluid and blood of reactive arthritis. Researchers reportedly found disease-linked clones significantly enriched in matched ankylosing spondylitis synovial fluid. It appeared that ankylosing spondylitis blood was characterized by a TCR beta motif of fewer than ten highly homologous variants.

In TCRdb, the 5' RACE reads were re-called with MiXCR into one record per CDR3 protein. The data contain 150,000 to 200,000 distinct CDR3 sequences, around 10% of them singletons. This receptor was obtained from a male donor with ankylosing spondylitis or in good health (not recorded which). The sample comprised blood, either unsorted or a sorted T cell fraction (not recorded which).

The chain's CDR3 is CASSFSDPKNIQYF. The DNA for the CDR3 is TGTGCCAGCAGTTTTTCGGACCCCAAAAACATTCAGTACTTC. J is TRBJ2-4 and V is TRBV28; D uncertain. Germline CDR1 reads MDHEN; CDR2 reads SYDVKM. This CDR3 region has 14 residues. V gave up 3 bases and J gave up 2 bases, with 8 bases separating them.